What follows are 17 T cell receptor beta chains derived from one specimen sequenced in a study of post-analysis software for immune sequencing data. Points from the study as a whole: With TRBV5-6, TRBV5-1 and TRBV20-1 included, a handful of TRBV segments were more frequent in patients than in controls.

No antigen has been assigned to these receptors. The TCR beta cDNA libraries contained unique molecular identifiers. Via MiXCR, TCRdb re-called the PCR reads, giving one row per CDR3 protein. This table holds about 810,000 distinct CDR3 sequences, around 50% found once. The sample taken for sequencing was blood. These receptors all stem from a girl aged 5 to 17 with multiple sclerosis.

This clonotype came up a few times. The CDR3 bases are TGCAGCGTTTTTGGCGGGACCTCCTACAATGAGCAGTTCTTC. This gives the protein CSVFGGTSYNEQFF. The chain is built from TRBV29-1 and TRBJ2-1; tentative D call: TRBD2 (6 bases). This CDR3 comprises 14 residues. CDR1 and CDR2 (germline): SQVTM, ANQGSEA. With 5 bases removed from V and 0 bases from J, the gap between germline ends came to 11 bases.

This chain links TRBV7-9 with TRBJ2-1; 11 nucleotides align to TRBD2. Germline values: CDR1 SEHNR, CDR2 FQNEAQ (reference sequence). The CDR3 totals 16 residues. Trimming removed 3 bases from V and 1 base from J; junction bases left unmatched: 2. CDR3: CASSFPSGGSYNEQFF. Written as DNA, the CDR3 is TGTGCCAGCAGCTTCCCTAGCGGGGGGTCCTACAATGAGCAGTTCTTC. The entire variable domain, with the rest obtained from reference TRBV7-9 and TRBJ2-1, is as follows: DTGVSQNPRHKITKRGQNVTFRCDPISEHNRLYWYRQTLGQGPEFLTYFQNEAQLEKSRLLSDRFSAERPKGSFSTLEIQRTEQGDSAMYLCASSFPSGGSYNEQFFGPGTRLTVL.

This chain connects TRBV29-1 to TRBJ2-3; maybe TRBD1 (5 bases). Germline CDR1 reads SQVTM; CDR2 reads ANQGSEA. With 0 bases removed from V and 1 base from J, the gap between germline ends came to 8 bases. The CDR3 covers 14 residues. Written as DNA, the CDR3 is TGCAGCGTTGAAGATCCGACAGGCACAGATACGCAGTATTTT. Its translation: CSVEDPTGTDTQYF.

This clonotype was seen once. The CDR3 spells CASSLDMGGQMNQPQHF. The DNA for the CDR3 is TGTGCCAGCAGTTTAGATATGGGGGGACAGATGAATCAGCCCCAGCATTTT. This sequence joins TRBV12-3 or TRBV12-4 and TRBJ1-5, with TRBD1 identical over 7 bases. This CDR3 has 17 residues. The V gene end was trimmed by 1 base and the J gene end by 4 bases; junction bases not matched to a gene: 10.

This clonotype was counted only a few times. This chain connects TRBV9 to TRBJ2-7, with D perhaps TRBD1 (7 bases). This CDR3 contains 16 residues. From germline, CDR1 is SGDLS and CDR2 YYNGEE. V was shortened by 0 bases and J by 7 bases, with 20 bases between the two germline ends. The CDR3, as DNA: TGTGCCAGCAGCGTAGATGACGGCTCCAGGGGGAGGGAGCAGTACTTC. Protein: CASSVDDGSRGREQYF. The entire variable domain, with the rest obtained from reference TRBV9 and TRBJ2-7, is as follows: DSGVTQTPKHLITATGQRVTLRCSPRSGDLSVYWYQQSLDQGLQFLIQYYNGEERAKGNILERFSAQQFPDLHSELNLSSLELGDSALYFCASSVDDGSRGREQYFGPGTRLTVT.

J is TRBJ2-4 and V is TRBV20-1; 7 bases are shared with TRBD1. The DNA end is a closer match to TRBJ2-7, so the J assignment may be wrong. This CDR3 has 14 amino acids. The V gene's germline CDR1 is DFQATT and CDR2 SNEGSKA (reference sequence). Written as DNA, the CDR3 is TGCAGTGCTAGAACAGGGGCCGCTACCTACGAGCAGTACTTC. It translates to CSARTGAATYEQYF.

J is TRBJ1-2 and V is TRBV7-2; D ambiguous. Trimming removed 7 bases from V and 5 bases from J, with 20 bases in between. The germline V gene has CDR1 SGHTA and CDR2 FQGNSA. This CDR3 region has 15 residues. The CDR3 bases are TGTGCCAGCAACTTCAGCCCACCCGATGAGTATGGCTACACCTTC. It specifies CASNFSPPDEYGYTF.

This sequence joins TRBV29-1 and TRBJ2-1, with D perhaps matching TRBD2 (6 bases). Deletions cut 2 bases from V and 0 bases from J, with 14 bases between. The germline CDR1 and CDR2 sequences are SQVTM and ANQGSEA. The CDR3 is made up of 16 amino acids. In DNA, the CDR3 is TGCAGCGTTGAAACCAGCGGGCTTAGCTCCTACAATGAGCAGTTCTTC. This encodes CSVETSGLSSYNEQFF.

This chain joins TRBV7-8 and TRBJ1-2; 9 bases map to TRBD1. Germline lookup yields CDR1 SGHVS and CDR2 FQNEAQ. The CDR3 sequence is 17 residues long. Trimming at V came to 5 bases and at J to 4 bases, leaving 14 bases not matched to a gene. The CDR3, as DNA: TGTGCCAGCAGCCGGGACAGGGTACCCCAAGCGCGCTATGGCTACACCTTC. Its protein product is CASSRDRVPQARYGYTF. Combining the CDR3 with reference TRBV7-8 and TRBJ1-2 gives the whole variable domain GAGVSQSPRYKVAKRGQDVALRCDPISGHVSLFWYQQALGQGPEFLTYFQNEAQLDKSGLPSDRFFAERPEGSVSTLKIQRTQQEDSAVYLCASSRDRVPQARYGYTFGSGTRLTVV.

The sample holds a few counts of this clonotype. The chain links TRBV10-3 to TRBJ2-1; 8 nucleotides match TRBD2. Germline V gene data show CDR1 as ENHRY and CDR2 as SYGVKD. With 8 bases clipped from V and 8 bases from J, the junction kept 5 bases outside the gene matches. This CDR3 region has 12 residues. CDR3 loop: CAIQRGIYEQFF. In DNA, the CDR3 is TGTGCCATCCAGCGGGGGATCTATGAGCAGTTCTTC.

The chain employs TRBV9 and TRBJ2-7, with D possibly being TRBD2 (6 bases). CDR3 length equals 15 residues. Germline assignment: CDR1 SGDLS and CDR2 YYNGEE. Between the trimmed V and J ends, which lost 0 bases and 0 bases, there was a span of 10 bases. The CDR3 sequence is CASSVESGSSYEQYF. CDR3 nucleotides: TGTGCCAGCAGCGTAGAATCCGGGAGCTCCTACGAGCAGTACTTC.

The J gene is TRBJ2-7, the V gene TRBV7-9; D possibly corresponds to TRBD2 (7 bases). The J call is in doubt because the DNA end fits TRBJ2-5 better. From germline, CDR1 is SEHNR and CDR2 FQNEAQ (reference sequence). The CDR3 spans 13 residues. The CDR3 loop is CASSPGGPQTQYF. CDR3 DNA sequence: TGTGCCAGCAGCCCCGGGGGGCCTCAGACCCAGTACTTC.

The chain recombines TRBV20-1 with TRBJ2-1; no clear D gene. The CDR3 is 12 amino acids. Trimming removed 1 base from V and 6 bases from J, with 7 bases in between. Germline V gene lookup returns CDR1 DFQATT and CDR2 SNEGSKA (reference sequence). CDR3 protein: CSARVGINEQFF. DNA of the CDR3: TGCAGTGCTAGAGTGGGTATCAATGAGCAGTTCTTC.

CDR3 DNA sequence: TGCGCCAGCAGCGACCCGGAGCGGGAGCTAGGAGAGACCCAGTACTTC. This codes for CASSDPERELGETQYF. V and J are TRBV5-1 and TRBJ2-5; 8 positions match TRBD2. V shed 4 bases, J shed 4 bases, and the junction held 12 bases outside the gene matches. CDR3 length: 16 amino acids. Per germline, CDR1 SGHRS and CDR2 YFSETQ.

The chain joins TRBV20-1 to TRBJ1-6; TRBD1 matches 10 bases. The trim removed 3 bases at V and 8 bases at J, leaving 7 bases unmatched. The V gene's germline CDR1 is DFQATT and CDR2 SNEGSKA (reference sequence). This CDR3 is 15 amino acids long. DNA for the CDR3: TGCAGTGCTAGGGACCGGGGACAGGGGTATTCACCCCTCCACTTT. Translation: CSARDRGQGYSPLHF.

This sequence joins TRBV20-1 and TRBJ2-6; TRBD1 agrees at 7 bases. The CDR3 consists of 19 residues. Losses at the gene ends were 0 bases for V and 0 bases for J; bases not matched to a gene: 11. Looked up from germline, CDR1 is DFQATT and CDR2 is SNEGSKA (reference sequence). In DNA, the CDR3 is TGCAGTGCTAGAGATTACAAGGGGGCCCTCCACTCTGGGGCCAACGTCCTGACTTTC. It codes for CSARDYKGALHSGANVLTF.

J is TRBJ2-3 and V is TRBV7-2; 10 bases are shared with TRBD2. Trimming removed 5 bases from V and 5 bases from J; junction bases left unmatched: 7. Germline V gives CDR1 SGHTA, CDR2 FQGNSA. The CDR3 sequence is 15 residues long. CDR3 in DNA: TGTGCCAGCAGCCCCGGGACTAGCGATATAGATACGCAGTATTTT. This translates into CASSPGTSDIDTQYF.